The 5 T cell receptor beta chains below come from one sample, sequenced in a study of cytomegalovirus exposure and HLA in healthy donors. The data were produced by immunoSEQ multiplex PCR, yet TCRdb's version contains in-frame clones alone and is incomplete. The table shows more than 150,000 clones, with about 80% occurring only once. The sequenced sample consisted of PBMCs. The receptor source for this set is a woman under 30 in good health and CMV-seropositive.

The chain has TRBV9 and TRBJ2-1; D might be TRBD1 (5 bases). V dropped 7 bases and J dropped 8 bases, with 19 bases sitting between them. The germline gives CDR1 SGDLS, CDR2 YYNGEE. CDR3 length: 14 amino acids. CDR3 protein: CASSSRAHVDEQFF. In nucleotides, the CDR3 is TGTGCCAGCTCTTCCAGGGCACACGTAGATGAGCAGTTCTTC.

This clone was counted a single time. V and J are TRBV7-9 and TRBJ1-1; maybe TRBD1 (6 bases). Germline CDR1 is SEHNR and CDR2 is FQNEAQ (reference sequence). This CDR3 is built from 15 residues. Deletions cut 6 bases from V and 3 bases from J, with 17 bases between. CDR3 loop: CASRRDPQGYTEAFF. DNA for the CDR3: TGTGCCAGCAGAAGAGACCCCCAGGGGTACACTGAAGCTTTCTTT.

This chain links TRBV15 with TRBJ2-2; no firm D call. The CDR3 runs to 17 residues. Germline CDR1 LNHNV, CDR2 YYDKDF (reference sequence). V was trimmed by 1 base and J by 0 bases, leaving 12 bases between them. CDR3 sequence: CATSRVGRSANTGELFF. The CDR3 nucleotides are TGTGCCACCAGCAGAGTCGGCAGGTCCGCGAACACCGGGGAGCTGTTTTTT.

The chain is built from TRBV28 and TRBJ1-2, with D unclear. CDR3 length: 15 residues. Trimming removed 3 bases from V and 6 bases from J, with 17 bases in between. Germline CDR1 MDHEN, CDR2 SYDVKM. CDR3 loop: CASSFRGLRSHGYTF. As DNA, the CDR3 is TGTGCCAGCAGTTTCCGCGGACTCAGGAGCCATGGCTACACCTTC.

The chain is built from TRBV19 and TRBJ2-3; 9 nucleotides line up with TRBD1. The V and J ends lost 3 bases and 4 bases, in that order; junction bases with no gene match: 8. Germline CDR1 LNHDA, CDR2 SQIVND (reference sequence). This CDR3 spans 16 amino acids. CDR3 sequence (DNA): TGTGCCAGTAGTATTGTGACAGGGGGTGGCCCAGATACGCAGTATTTT. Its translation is CASSIVTGGGPDTQYF.